This T cell receptor (beta chain) was observed in a study of blood T cell repertoires in COVID-19. Study at large: The United States, Italy and Spain provided the acute and convalescent COVID-19 samples. From T cells, B-cell-depleted T cells, or PBMCs came the material, which was cDNA or gDNA.

Generated by immunoSEQ multiplex PCR, the TCRdb table keeps only in-frame clones and is missing some. The table has thousands of clones, 60% to 80% seen once. The CDR3 runs to 17 residues. CDR1 and CDR2 (germline): LNHDA, SQIVND (reference sequence). V gave up 0 bases and J gave up 3 bases, with 15 bases separating them. The genes are TRBV19 and TRBJ2-1, with D unresolved. The sample comprised peripheral blood. This TCR was recovered from a man aged 55 to 70 with acute or convalescent COVID-19. CDR3 sequence (DNA): TGTGCCAGTAGTATAGACTTTATAACCCTCAGCTACAATGAGCAGTTCTTC. Its translation: CASSIDFITLSYNEQFF. The full variable domain, with the rest looked up from reference TRBV19 and TRBJ2-1, is DGGITQSPKYLFRKEGQNVTLSCEQNLNHDAMYWYRQDPGQGLRLIYYSQIVNDFQKGDIAEGYSVSREKKESFPLTVTSAQKNPTAFYLCASSIDFITLSYNEQFFGPGTRLTVL.